These 3 T cell receptor beta chains originate from one sample sequenced in a study of T cell responses to AZD1222 COVID-19 vaccine listed by TCRdb under 2021. Library creation used the immunoSEQ multiplex PCR assay. The clones in this table, taken by TCRdb from immuneACCESS, are in-frame only. Not every clone is retained; where verified, under half of the shortfall comes from an unresolved V gene, and the cause of the rest is unknown. The sample records more than 85,000 clones, 87% of which are singletons. The ten largest clones take up about 3% of the sample. The time point tag for this specimen amounts to: baseline before first vaccination. The material sequenced was peripheral blood, taken on day 0 of AZD1222 vaccination. The receptors were gathered from an adult in good health.

The gene calls are TRBV7-9 and TRBJ2-3; TRBD2 matches at 13 bases. Trimming took 0 bases from V and 4 from J; bases not matched to a gene: 7. CDR3 length: 18 residues. Looked up from germline, CDR1 is SEHNR and CDR2 is FQNEAQ (reference sequence). CDR3: CASSLAGLGLAGADTQYF. In DNA, the CDR3 is TGTGCCAGCAGCTTAGCGGGTCTCGGACTAGCGGGGGCAGATACGCAGTATTTT.

This clone was recorded once. The chain has TRBV5-1 and TRBJ1-5; D remains ambiguous. The CDR3 sequence is 16 residues long. V lost 0 bases and J lost 7, with 17 bases in between. Per germline, CDR1 SGHRS and CDR2 YFSETQ. The CDR3: CASSLEAVDGTQPQHF. The CDR3 DNA reads TGCGCCAGCAGCTTGGAGGCGGTGGACGGAACACAGCCCCAGCATTTT.

The chain links TRBV19 to TRBJ2-3; TRBD1 agrees at 8 bases. This CDR3 is built from 15 residues. The germline gives CDR1 LNHDA, CDR2 SQIVND (reference sequence). V lost 4 bases to trimming and J lost 3 bases; unmatched junction nucleotides: 6. In nucleotides, the CDR3 is TGTGCCAGTAGTACAACAGGGGGAATAACAGATACGCAGTATTTT. This gives the protein CASSTTGGITDTQYF.